This T cell receptor beta chain was retrieved from a study of blood T cell repertoires in COVID-19. As for the study in general: PBMCs, B-cell-depleted T cells, or T cells provided the cDNA or gDNA that made up the material.

The CDR3 is 14 amino acids. Germline CDR1 and CDR2: SGHAT and FQNNGV. V lost 7 bases to trimming and J lost 7 bases; unmatched junction nucleotides: 12. Sequenced by immunoSEQ multiplex PCR; TCRdb stores in-frame clones only, minus some. The data show over 600,000 clones, about nine tenths seen once. This chain uses TRBV11-2 with TRBJ2-5; 7 nucleotides match TRBD1. The specimen sequenced was peripheral blood. This sequence originates from a woman aged 18-29 years with acute or convalescent COVID-19. The CDR3 sequence: CASKLPGGIGTQYF. CDR3 sequence (DNA): TGTGCCAGCAAACTCCCAGGGGGTATTGGGACCCAGTACTTC.